Listed below are T cell receptor beta chains from one sample, sequenced in a study of STAT3 mutations in large granular lymphocyte leukemia. Repertoires were generated with immunoSEQ multiplex PCR, while TCRdb's copy carries only in-frame clones and drops some. The sample records roughly 13,000 clones, approximately 88% being singletons. The sample consisted of PBMCs. All receptors come from a human donor with T large granular lymphocyte leukemia. Some clones in this sample may be carry-over from other donors' samples. The CDR3 runs from the conserved cysteine through the conserved F or W. The order of the fields is V gene, J gene, CDR3 protein.

TRBV6-1	TRBJ1-1	CASSDMGVNTEAFF
TRBV6-5	TRBJ1-1	CASSYSPGSSEAFF
TRBV21-1	TRBJ2-3	CASSKKGHSGPTDTQYF
TRBV5-1	TRBJ2-5	CASSLGGNQETQYF
TRBV10-2	TRBJ1-6	CASSEGDSGGQNSPLHF
TRBV6-6	TRBJ1-5	CASGVNQPQHF
TRBV7-2	TRBJ1-4	CASSWGRRGPEKLFF
TRBV6-5	TRBJ2-3	CASSYAGVNTDTQYF
TRBV19	TRBJ1-2	CASSLETGYGYTF
TRBV7-2	TRBJ2-3	CASSAVGKADTQYF
TRBV6-5	TRBJ1-1	CASYPGTMNTEAFF
TRBV10-1	TRBJ2-3	CASSEQAVASWTDTQYF
TRBV5-1	TRBJ2-5	CASSLSDRAVETQYF
TRBV7-2	TRBJ2-3	CASSQLAGNTDTQYF
TRBV7-3	TRBJ2-3	CASSLSGGRVDTQYF
TRBV5-1	TRBJ1-2	CASSFSDKSGYTF
TRBV2	TRBJ1-3	CASSGPVSGNTIYF
TRBV25-1	TRBJ2-3	CASSLGTASTDTQYF
TRBV7-9	TRBJ2-3	CASRLGPVTDTQYF
TRBV7-2	TRBJ2-2	CASSSAGNTGELFF
TRBV28	TRBJ2-5	CASSFDRVAETQYF
TRBV15	TRBJ1-5	CATSTGFGNQPQHF
TRBV5-1	TRBJ1-2	CASSEDAPSGYTF